This record looks at one T cell receptor beta chain sequence and its context. The junction shows a germline mismatch at one end, possibly a read error. The germline V gene has CDR1 SGDLS and CDR2 YYNGEE. The CDR3 runs 13 residues. As handled by the study authors: Reference gene primers were amplified, and this amplification served to estimate nucleated cell counts. Method: immunoSEQ multiplex PCR; TCRdb's copy keeps in-frame clones and lacks some. From that table come the V and J calls and clone size; the DNA was used to work out D and trimming. Among 110,000 to 150,000 clones listed, 84% were seen once. These data originate in a study of blood T cell repertoires in COVID-19. Study-level background: The United States, Italy and Spain supplied acute and convalescent COVID-19 samples. T cells, B-cell-depleted T cells, or PBMCs supplied cDNA or gDNA.

Sequenced: peripheral blood. The gene calls are TRBV9 and TRBJ1-1; the D is unclear. The TCR comes from a human donor in a cohort sampled during active COVID-19. CDR3 bases: TGTGCCAGCAGCGCACAGTTGAATACTGAAGCTTTCTTT. Translated: CASSAQLNTEAFF.